A selection of T cell receptor beta chains follows, all from one sample in a study of CD8 T cells in ankylosing spondylitis. TCRdb passed the 5' RACE reads through MiXCR, listing each CDR3 protein once. The data show about 220,000 distinct CDR3 sequences, with roughly 24% seen just once and 5% to 8% held by the top ten. The specimen was blood, either unsorted or a sorted T cell fraction (not recorded which). These receptors were collected from a male donor with ankylosing spondylitis or in good health (not recorded which). CDR3s include the opening cysteine and the closing phenylalanine or tryptophan. Fields, in order: D gene, J gene, V gene, clone size, CDR3 protein, CDR3 DNA. A D gene is named only where the DNA matches it firmly. Clone size appears in some rows only: once, few, many, or a class for an expanded clone.

d_gene: TRBD1
j_gene: TRBJ2-7
v_gene: TRBV10-3
abundance: once
CDR3aa: CAISEWQGAQGGSYEQYF
CDR3nt: TGTGCCATCAGTGAGTGGCAGGGGGCTCAAGGGGGGTCCTACGAGCAGTACTTC

d_gene: TRBD2
j_gene: TRBJ2-5
v_gene: TRBV4-2
abundance: many
CDR3aa: CASSQEAGVAQYF
CDR3nt: TGTGCCAGCAGCCAGGAGGCGGGGGTGGCCCAGTACTTC

d_gene: .
j_gene: TRBJ2-7
v_gene: TRBV20-1
abundance: many
CDR3aa: CSATRLVSSYEQYF
CDR3nt: TGCAGTGCTACCAGACTAGTCTCATCTTACGAGCAGTACTTC

d_gene: .
j_gene: TRBJ1-2
v_gene: TRBV7-2
abundance: many
CDR3aa: CASSSMTTSYGYTF
CDR3nt: TGTGCCAGCAGCTCTATGACAACCAGCTATGGCTACACCTTC

d_gene: TRBD1
j_gene: TRBJ1-5
v_gene: TRBV20-1
abundance: many
CDR3aa: CSARIPGTGGIGQPQHF
CDR3nt: TGCAGTGCTAGGATTCCCGGGACAGGGGGAATTGGCCAGCCCCAGCATTTT

d_gene: TRBD2
j_gene: TRBJ2-5
v_gene: TRBV10-1
abundance: many
CDR3aa: CASSNGLAQETQYF
CDR3nt: TGCGCCAGCAGTAATGGACTAGCCCAAGAGACCCAGTACTTC

d_gene: .
j_gene: TRBJ1-1
v_gene: TRBV12-3/TRBV12-4
abundance: .
CDR3aa: CASSFTDTEAFF
CDR3nt: TGTGCCAGCAGTTTTACGGACACTGAAGCTTTCTTT

d_gene: TRBD2
j_gene: TRBJ2-1
v_gene: TRBV7-3
abundance: .
CDR3aa: CASSKLAGSYNEQFF
CDR3nt: TGTGCCAGCAGCAAACTAGCGGGAAGCTACAATGAGCAGTTCTTC

d_gene: TRBD1
j_gene: TRBJ1-1
v_gene: TRBV12-3/TRBV12-4
abundance: .
CDR3aa: CASSQEGTGGEAFF
CDR3nt: TGTGCCAGCAGTCAAGAGGGGACAGGGGGCGAAGCTTTCTTT

d_gene: .
j_gene: TRBJ2-1
v_gene: TRBV5-1
abundance: .
CDR3aa: CASSWGGTGVVNEQFF
CDR3nt: TGCGCCAGCAGCTGGGGAGGAACAGGGGTTGTAAATGAGCAGTTCTTC